This T cell receptor (beta chain) was identified in a study of read filtering for tumor transcriptome and immune sequencing. This clonotype was seen repeatedly, ten times or more. The library was built from about 0.4 ug RNA with molecular barcoded adaptors for alpha/delta and beta/gamma chains. TCRdb used MiXCR to reprocess the reads, holding one entry per CDR3 protein. The table records more than 55,000 distinct CDR3 sequences, roughly 19% of them present only once. The CDR3 has 14 amino acids. V dropped 0 bases and J dropped 4; count of bases not matched to a gene: 3. Germline-derived CDR1 and CDR2 are SGHRS and YFSETQ.

Sequenced sample: a population of CD138-negative cells sorted from bone marrow. This sequence originates from a donor older than 35 with multiple myeloma. This rearrangement joins TRBV5-1 to TRBJ2-7, with TRBD2 matching over 8 bases. CDR3 in amino acids: CASSLEREWYEQYF. As DNA, the CDR3 is TGCGCCAGCAGCTTGGAGCGGGAGTGGTACGAGCAGTACTTC.